This T cell receptor beta chain appears in the sequencing data of a study of blood T cells in healthy people across ages (dated by TCRdb to the mid-2010s). The study in broad terms: In model experiments, template switching captured about one uniquely barcoded TCR beta cDNA molecule for every two T cells. The study measured age-related changes in TCR beta repertoire diversity using deep sequencing normalized with unique cDNA molecular identifiers. To avoid experimental bias, donors of different ages were distributed randomly across sequencing lanes. Using the same blood draw, the study looked at two additional independent replicas of 1 million unique cDNA reads for two donors, one aged 18 to 30 and the other aged 80 or older. Donors were grouped into four age groups: young (average 16 years), middle-aged (around 39), aged (62) and long-lived (approximately 82).

Donors were 30 to 45 systemically healthy Caucasian individuals from Russia aged roughly 6 to 90 years. Approximately 10 milliliters of peripheral blood were collected from each donor into EDTA-treated Vacutainer tubes. Ficoll-Paque density-gradient centrifugation was used to isolate PBMCs, with at least 6.5 million obtained per sample. Total RNA was extracted from PBMCs with Trizol reagent, with at least 6 micrograms obtained per sample. For every donor, an aliquot of PBMCs went through flow cytometry to measure the percentages of naive CD45RAhigh/CD27high T cells. The research as a whole found: Observed TCR beta diversity correlated strongly with the percentage of naive T cells measured by flow cytometry. Estimates of total diversity based on one million sequenced T cells were regarded as lower bounds and as underestimates. Because the CMV infection status of the donors was unknown, age-related changes in expanded clonotypes may potentially have been confounded. The long-lived group showed more naive CD4+ T cells, fewer expanded clones and increased TCR diversity than the aged group, suggesting age selection. Observed TCR beta diversity per million T cells fell roughly linearly with age, and a significant reduction was already apparent by age about 36. Because profiling used bulk unsorted PBMCs, naive and antigen-experienced compartments could not be compared conclusively.

Regarding this clonotype: The specificity of this receptor is unknown. No base quality values were provided; no much bigger clone lies one nucleotide off.

Library method: 5' RACE. Sequencing instrument: Illumina HiSeq 2500. A second PCR of roughly 7 to 11 cycles was performed with a sample-barcoded 5' primer and a J-beta primer mix. A template-switch 5' adaptor carrying 12 random nucleotides introduced a unique molecular identifier onto each TCR beta cDNA molecule. Each sample yielded at least 2.5 million CDR3-containing paired-end reads. First-strand cDNA was synthesized from all RNA with the Mint cDNA synthesis kit, primed by a TRBC-specific oligonucleotide. Following uracil-DNA glycosylase treatment, a first 18-cycle PCR with universal primers M1SS and BC2_uni_R was performed on all cDNA. Regarding the original processing steps: Each sample was normalized by randomly selecting 1 million high-quality reads, each carrying a distinct molecular identifier. Reads sharing molecular identifiers were discarded rather than binned into consensus sequences. MiTCR, with a Q25 quality threshold and the strictest error-elimination algorithm, was used for CDR3 identification, clonotype clustering and error correction. A nonparametric unseen species model with Euler transformation was used to estimate a lower bound on total TCR beta diversity. TCRdb's own reprocessing of the public reads used fastp at Q25 and MiXCR and kept productive beta chains. Every CDR3 protein is listed once, alongside the most common genes and DNA of its rows. These V and J calls originate from TCRdb's pipeline instead of the authors' own analysis. The sample includes some 700,000 distinct CDR3 sequences, with roughly two fifths observed a single time. The leading ten clones occupy approximately 22% of the sample.

Trimmed from V: 2 bases; trimmed from J: 2 bases; junction bases lacking a gene match: 1. CDR1 is given as LGHNA and CDR2 as YSLEER, both from the germline V gene. The CDR3 runs 14 amino acids, cysteine and phenylalanine included. CDR3 DNA only is kept here, 42 bases in frame from base 1. This chain is built from TRBV4-3 and TRBJ2-3, with TRBD2 identical over 7 junction bases. Sequencing input: blood. This TCR was recovered from a woman aged 60 to 75 in good health. The sequenced DNA: TGCGCCAGCAGCCAAAGCGGGGACACAGATACGCAGTATTTT. This encodes CASSQSGDTDTQYF.